This T cell receptor (beta chain) was recorded in a study of technical replicates of blood from several donors. TCRdb keeps only in-frame clones here, not all; method: immunoSEQ multiplex PCR. This sample yields tens of thousands of clones, of which approximately 86% are seen a single time; roughly 4.6% belongs to the top ten. Sequencing input: PBMCs. The receptor was derived from a human donor in good health. Some clones in this sample may be carry-over from other donors' samples.

The CDR3 reads CASSRPAGGPGELFF. CDR3 bases: TGTGCCAGTAGCCGGCCGGCGGGGGGGCCCGGGGAGCTGTTTTTT. The rearrangement links TRBV19 to TRBJ2-2, with TRBD2 matching over 9 bases. The CDR3 runs 15 residues. Germline CDR1 and CDR2: LNHDA and SQIVND (reference sequence). The J segment lost 6 bases and the V segment lost 6 bases, leaving 8 bases of the junction unmatched.